A selection of T cell receptor beta chains follows, all from one sample in a study of T cell responses to AZD1222 COVID-19 vaccine. Profiling relied on immunoSEQ multiplex PCR, and the TCRdb table lists in-frame clones only, not all of them. The sample lists 90,000 to 130,000 clones; around 93% were seen once. Sequencing was performed on peripheral blood, taken on day 0 of AZD1222 vaccination. The receptors come from an adult in good health. CDR3s include the opening cysteine and the closing phenylalanine or tryptophan. A D gene is named only where the DNA matches it firmly. A clone size is listed for some rows: how often the clone was seen (once, few, many), or a class if it is expanded.

j_call: TRBJ1-3
d_call: .
clone_size: .
v_call: TRBV5-8
cdr3_aa: CASSLVGSGNTIYF
cdr3_nt: TGTGCCAGCAGCTTGGTAGGGTCTGGAAACACCATATATTTT

j_call: TRBJ1-3
d_call: .
clone_size: .
v_call: TRBV28
cdr3_aa: CASSSYAIRGTSGNTIYF
cdr3_nt: TGTGCCAGCAGTTCCTACGCTATCAGGGGAACTTCTGGAAACACCATATATTTT

j_call: TRBJ2-3
d_call: .
clone_size: .
v_call: TRBV30
cdr3_aa: CAWSVRAVSTDTQYF
cdr3_nt: TGTGCCTGGAGTGTAAGAGCGGTAAGCACAGATACGCAGTATTTT

j_call: TRBJ1-1
d_call: .
clone_size: .
v_call: TRBV18
cdr3_aa: CASSPTASEAFF
cdr3_nt: TGTGCCAGCTCACCGACGGCGTCTGAAGCTTTCTTT

j_call: TRBJ1-5
d_call: TRBD1
clone_size: .
v_call: TRBV28
cdr3_aa: CASSSNRGPGPQHF
cdr3_nt: TGTGCCAGCAGTTCCAACAGGGGGCCGGGGCCCCAGCATTTT

j_call: TRBJ2-7
d_call: TRBD1
clone_size: .
v_call: TRBV6-5
cdr3_aa: CASRTYRGQPYEQYF
cdr3_nt: TGTGCCAGCAGGACTTACAGGGGGCAGCCCTACGAGCAGTACTTC

j_call: TRBJ2-3
d_call: TRBD1
clone_size: .
v_call: TRBV6-5
cdr3_aa: CASTDRGQGYF
cdr3_nt: TGTGCCAGCACCGACAGGGGGCAGGGATATTTT

j_call: TRBJ2-7
d_call: TRBD1
clone_size: .
v_call: TRBV27
cdr3_aa: CASSSQDRVSEQYF
cdr3_nt: TGTGCCAGCAGTTCCCAGGACAGGGTCTCCGAGCAGTACTTC

j_call: TRBJ2-7
d_call: TRBD2
clone_size: .
v_call: TRBV4-1
cdr3_aa: CASSQVLAGNEQYF
cdr3_nt: TGCGCCAGCAGCCAAGTCCTAGCGGGGAACGAGCAGTACTTC

j_call: TRBJ1-1
d_call: .
clone_size: .
v_call: TRBV14
cdr3_aa: CASSQGGWRTEAFF
cdr3_nt: TGTGCCAGCAGCCAAGGTGGGTGGCGCACTGAAGCTTTCTTT

j_call: TRBJ1-6
d_call: TRBD1
clone_size: .
v_call: TRBV19
cdr3_aa: CATRTGPYNSPLHF
cdr3_nt: TGTGCCACGAGGACAGGCCCCTATAATTCACCCCTCCACTTT

j_call: TRBJ1-2
d_call: .
clone_size: once
v_call: TRBV5-1
cdr3_aa: CASSPDRSYGYTF
cdr3_nt: TGCGCCAGCAGCCCAGACAGATCCTATGGCTACACCTTC

j_call: TRBJ1-2
d_call: .
clone_size: .
v_call: TRBV3-1/TRBV3-2
cdr3_aa: CASSQEFRVDGYTF
cdr3_nt: TGTGCCAGCAGCCAAGAGTTCCGGGTGGATGGCTACACCTTC

j_call: TRBJ2-1
d_call: .
clone_size: .
v_call: TRBV19
cdr3_aa: CASSHGSMSFWGKGNEQFF
cdr3_nt: TGTGCCAGTAGCCATGGATCTATGTCCTTCTGGGGAAAAGGGAATGAGCAGTTCTTC

j_call: TRBJ1-2
d_call: .
clone_size: .
v_call: TRBV5-1
cdr3_aa: CASSPRTDYGYTF
cdr3_nt: TGCGCCAGCAGCCCCCGGACAGACTATGGCTACACCTTC

j_call: TRBJ2-7
d_call: TRBD2
clone_size: .
v_call: TRBV18
cdr3_aa: CASSSGLNYEQYF
cdr3_nt: TGTGCCAGCTCATCGGGACTAAACTACGAGCAGTACTTC

j_call: TRBJ2-7
d_call: .
clone_size: .
v_call: TRBV11-2
cdr3_aa: CASSIDVTYEQYF
cdr3_nt: TGTGCCAGCAGCATTGACGTTACCTACGAGCAGTACTTC